This TCR beta chain was documented in a study of cytomegalovirus exposure and HLA in healthy donors. Study overall: HLA-typed donors contributed 80 million to 85 million unique TCRs, which were held in an early data release. Study-wide points: Usually a TCR sequence was rare, but some public TCRs were found in many donors. Reportedly, a later analysis found an Asian-associated ancestry cluster had fewer N-insertions than the approximately 640-donor mean.

CDR1 SEHNR and CDR2 FQNEAQ come from the germline V gene (reference sequence). The CDR3 sequence is 13 residues long. V was pared by 5 bases and J by 8 bases, with 5 bases of the junction left unmatched. With regard to this clone: The antigen remains unidentified.

60 Vbeta and 13 Jbeta primers were used in PCR. Sequencing was performed with immunoSEQ multiplex PCR; in TCRdb, only in-frame clones are kept and a portion is missing. The table lists around 76,000 clones, 70% to 80% of them singletons. The receptor's source is a woman in her 50s in good health and CMV-seropositive. Sample: PBMCs. The V gene is TRBV7-9, the J gene TRBJ1-2; TRBD1 aligns across 10 bases. As DNA, the CDR3 is TGTGCCAGCAGCCCCGGGACAGGGGTCGGCTACACCTTC. It translates to CASSPGTGVGYTF.